The rows below give T cell receptor beta chains drawn from one sample of a study of shared clonotypes between healthy human individuals. The method was immunoSEQ multiplex PCR; TCRdb's version includes in-frame clones alone and lacks a portion of them. The data show over 750,000 clones, 96% seen once. Material: naive CD8+ T cells sorted from blood. The origin of the receptors is a man younger than 45 in good health. Both conserved end residues are part of each CDR3. The D gene is left open where the match is weak. The size entry is marked missing in some rows and otherwise reads once, few, many or a size class.

j_gene: TRBJ2-7; d_gene: TRBD2; abundance: .; v_gene: TRBV7-9; CDR3aa: CASTSGSYEQYF; CDR3nt: TGTGCCAGCACTAGCGGGAGCTACGAGCAGTACTTC
j_gene: TRBJ2-4; d_gene: TRBD1; abundance: .; v_gene: TRBV6-5; CDR3aa: CASRGNAGTGNIQYF; CDR3nt: TGTGCCAGCAGGGGTAACGCCGGGACAGGGAACATTCAGTACTTC
j_gene: TRBJ2-7; d_gene: .; abundance: .; v_gene: TRBV7-6; CDR3aa: CASSLERFYEQYF; CDR3nt: TGTGCCAGCAGCTTAGAACGGTTCTACGAGCAGTACTTC
j_gene: TRBJ2-7; d_gene: .; abundance: .; v_gene: TRBV4-3; CDR3aa: CASSQDSGRGIYVEQYF; CDR3nt: TGCGCCAGCAGCCAAGATAGTGGAAGGGGGATCTATGTGGAGCAGTACTTC
j_gene: TRBJ2-7; d_gene: .; abundance: once; v_gene: TRBV5-1; CDR3aa: CASSPQGETTGQYF; CDR3nt: TGCGCCAGCAGCCCCCAAGGGGAGACTACGGGGCAGTACTTC
j_gene: TRBJ1-4; d_gene: .; abundance: .; v_gene: TRBV11-2; CDR3aa: CASSLKGLGLDEKLFF; CDR3nt: TGTGCCAGCAGCTTAAAGGGGCTTGGGCTTGATGAAAAACTGTTTTTT
j_gene: TRBJ2-7; d_gene: .; abundance: .; v_gene: TRBV27; CDR3aa: CASRLAEPYEQYF; CDR3nt: TGTGCCAGCAGATTAGCGGAACCTTACGAGCAGTACTTC
j_gene: TRBJ2-3; d_gene: .; abundance: once; v_gene: TRBV11-2; CDR3aa: CASSPGPLYGTQYF; CDR3nt: TGTGCCAGCAGTCCGGGCCCACTTTACGGTACGCAGTATTTT
j_gene: TRBJ1-2; d_gene: .; abundance: .; v_gene: TRBV18; CDR3aa: CASSPGGTAVRGYTF; CDR3nt: TGTGCCAGCTCACCGGGAGGGACGGCGGTGAGAGGCTACACCTTC
j_gene: TRBJ2-5; d_gene: TRBD2; abundance: .; v_gene: TRBV25-1; CDR3aa: CASSEVMREGLETQYF; CDR3nt: TGTGCCAGCAGTGAAGTAATGCGGGAGGGGTTGGAGACCCAGTACTTC
j_gene: TRBJ2-3; d_gene: TRBD2; abundance: .; v_gene: TRBV28; CDR3aa: CASSTLATSTDTQYF; CDR3nt: TGTGCCAGCAGCACACTAGCGACTAGCACAGATACGCAGTATTTT
j_gene: TRBJ1-4; d_gene: .; abundance: .; v_gene: TRBV11-2; CDR3aa: CASSSPDEKLFF; CDR3nt: TGTGCCAGCAGCTCGCCGGATGAAAAACTGTTTTTT
j_gene: TRBJ2-3; d_gene: TRBD1; abundance: .; v_gene: TRBV29-1; CDR3aa: CSVDDRGFDTQYF; CDR3nt: TGCAGCGTTGATGACAGGGGTTTTGATACGCAGTATTTT
j_gene: TRBJ2-1; d_gene: .; abundance: .; v_gene: TRBV5-1; CDR3aa: CASSLVYNEQFF; CDR3nt: TGCGCCAGCAGCTTGGTGTACAATGAGCAGTTCTTC
j_gene: TRBJ2-1; d_gene: .; abundance: .; v_gene: TRBV5-6; CDR3aa: CASSSTDNEQFF; CDR3nt: TGTGCCAGCAGCTCCACAGACAATGAGCAGTTCTTC
j_gene: TRBJ1-1; d_gene: .; abundance: once; v_gene: TRBV7-9; CDR3aa: CASSSTSPERYTEAFF; CDR3nt: TGTGCCAGCAGCTCGACCTCCCCGGAGAGGTACACTGAAGCTTTCTTT
j_gene: TRBJ2-7; d_gene: .; abundance: .; v_gene: TRBV18; CDR3aa: CASSEGLSEQYF; CDR3nt: TGTGCCAGCTCAGAAGGCTTGAGCGAGCAGTACTTC
j_gene: TRBJ2-7; d_gene: .; abundance: .; v_gene: TRBV4-2; CDR3aa: CASSQGPLAKPPYEQYF; CDR3nt: TGTGCCAGCAGCCAAGGCCCTCTAGCCAAACCCCCATACGAGCAGTACTTC
j_gene: TRBJ2-6; d_gene: TRBD1; abundance: .; v_gene: TRBV7-9; CDR3aa: CASSLGFSRGPSGANVLTF; CDR3nt: TGTGCCAGCAGCTTAGGGTTCAGTAGGGGGCCCTCTGGGGCCAACGTCCTGACTTTC
j_gene: TRBJ2-4; d_gene: .; abundance: .; v_gene: TRBV5-1; CDR3aa: CASSWGVAKNIQYF; CDR3nt: TGCGCCAGCAGCTGGGGGGTAGCCAAAAACATTCAGTACTTC
j_gene: TRBJ1-1; d_gene: .; abundance: .; v_gene: TRBV6-1; CDR3aa: CASSERRGGPTEAFF; CDR3nt: TGTGCCAGCAGTGAACGACGCGGGGGGCCAACTGAAGCTTTCTTT
j_gene: TRBJ2-7; d_gene: TRBD1; abundance: .; v_gene: TRBV7-9; CDR3aa: CASSLVDRESGYEQYF; CDR3nt: TGTGCCAGCAGCTTAGTGGACAGGGAGTCTGGCTACGAGCAGTACTTC
j_gene: TRBJ1-2; d_gene: .; abundance: once; v_gene: TRBV4-1; CDR3aa: CASSQAPGTDYGYTF; CDR3nt: TGCGCCAGCAGCCAAGCTCCCGGGACGGACTATGGCTACACCTTC
j_gene: TRBJ2-7; d_gene: .; abundance: .; v_gene: TRBV10-3; CDR3aa: CAIRVTGSTSYEQYF; CDR3nt: TGTGCCATCAGGGTAACAGGATCTACTTCCTACGAGCAGTACTTC
j_gene: TRBJ2-7; d_gene: .; abundance: .; v_gene: TRBV6-5; CDR3aa: CASSYSFRAYEQYF; CDR3nt: TGTGCCAGCAGTTACTCGTTCAGGGCCTACGAGCAGTACTTC
j_gene: TRBJ2-7; d_gene: TRBD2; abundance: .; v_gene: TRBV7-9; CDR3aa: CASSSTPGGRADEQYF; CDR3nt: TGTGCCAGCAGCTCCACCCCTGGCGGGAGGGCCGATGAGCAGTACTTC
j_gene: TRBJ2-7; d_gene: TRBD2; abundance: .; v_gene: TRBV7-8; CDR3aa: CASSELAGSSYEQYF; CDR3nt: TGTGCCAGCAGCGAGCTAGCGGGGTCCTCCTACGAGCAGTACTTC
j_gene: TRBJ2-6; d_gene: TRBD2; abundance: once; v_gene: TRBV5-1; CDR3aa: CASRTDLAGHSGANVLTF; CDR3nt: TGCGCCAGCAGAACCGACTTAGCGGGTCACTCTGGGGCCAACGTCCTGACTTTC
j_gene: TRBJ2-7; d_gene: .; abundance: once; v_gene: TRBV5-6; CDR3aa: CASSPGTYEQYF; CDR3nt: TGTGCCAGCAGCCCTGGGACCTACGAGCAGTACTTC
j_gene: TRBJ2-7; d_gene: .; abundance: .; v_gene: TRBV4-3; CDR3aa: CASSTEIESYEQYF; CDR3nt: TGCGCCAGCAGTACGGAAATAGAATCCTACGAGCAGTACTTC
j_gene: TRBJ1-1; d_gene: .; abundance: .; v_gene: TRBV6-5; CDR3aa: CASSYRGREVTEAFF; CDR3nt: TGTGCCAGCAGTTACAGGGGCCGAGAGGTCACTGAAGCTTTCTTT
j_gene: TRBJ2-6; d_gene: TRBD1; abundance: .; v_gene: TRBV9; CDR3aa: CASSVSRDRGPGANVLTF; CDR3nt: TGTGCCAGCAGCGTCAGCCGGGACAGGGGGCCAGGGGCCAACGTCCTGACTTTC
j_gene: TRBJ2-1; d_gene: TRBD2; abundance: .; v_gene: TRBV28; CDR3aa: CASSGGRSKVYNEQFF; CDR3nt: TGTGCCAGCTCCGGCGGGAGGTCTAAAGTTTACAATGAGCAGTTCTTC
j_gene: TRBJ2-3; d_gene: TRBD2; abundance: .; v_gene: TRBV7-9; CDR3aa: CASSSLISGRATDTQYF; CDR3nt: TGTGCCAGCAGCTCCCTAATTAGCGGGAGGGCCACAGATACGCAGTATTTT
j_gene: TRBJ2-7; d_gene: TRBD1; abundance: .; v_gene: TRBV5-6; CDR3aa: CASSHRTGIYEQYF; CDR3nt: TGTGCCAGCAGCCACCGGACAGGTATCTACGAGCAGTACTTC
j_gene: TRBJ2-2; d_gene: .; abundance: .; v_gene: TRBV7-9; CDR3aa: CASSDGFDTGELFF; CDR3nt: TGTGCCAGCAGCGATGGGTTCGACACCGGGGAGCTGTTTTTT
j_gene: TRBJ1-1; d_gene: TRBD1; abundance: .; v_gene: TRBV10-1; CDR3aa: CASRGGTGEAFF; CDR3nt: TGCGCCAGCAGGGGGGGGACAGGAGAAGCTTTCTTT
j_gene: TRBJ2-7; d_gene: .; abundance: .; v_gene: TRBV5-1; CDR3aa: CASSLGDTYEQYF; CDR3nt: TGCGCCAGCAGCTTGGGGGACACCTACGAGCAGTACTTC
j_gene: TRBJ1-2; d_gene: .; abundance: .; v_gene: TRBV5-6; CDR3aa: CASSLRSRWGYTF; CDR3nt: TGTGCCAGCAGCTTGCGGAGTCGGTGGGGCTACACCTTC
j_gene: TRBJ2-7; d_gene: .; abundance: .; v_gene: TRBV4-1; CDR3aa: CASSQDLIGSYEQYF; CDR3nt: TGCGCCAGCAGCCAAGACCTGATAGGCAGCTACGAGCAGTACTTC
j_gene: TRBJ1-3; d_gene: .; abundance: once; v_gene: TRBV6-5; CDR3aa: CASSYGSGNTIYF; CDR3nt: TGTGCCAGCAGTTACGGTTCTGGAAACACCATATATTTT
j_gene: TRBJ2-7; d_gene: .; abundance: .; v_gene: TRBV2; CDR3aa: CASSEIDSYEQYF; CDR3nt: TGTGCCAGCAGTGAAATTGACTCCTACGAGCAGTACTTC
j_gene: TRBJ2-7; d_gene: .; abundance: .; v_gene: TRBV7-9; CDR3aa: CASSLNYEQYF; CDR3nt: TGTGCCAGCAGCCTGAACTACGAGCAGTACTTC
j_gene: TRBJ2-7; d_gene: .; abundance: .; v_gene: TRBV7-2; CDR3aa: CASSPGPLTGEQYF; CDR3nt: TGTGCCAGCAGCCCTGGACCCCTTACTGGCGAGCAGTACTTC
j_gene: TRBJ2-7; d_gene: .; abundance: .; v_gene: TRBV19; CDR3aa: CATQWGAEQYF; CDR3nt: TGTGCCACTCAATGGGGGGCCGAGCAGTACTTC
j_gene: TRBJ1-2; d_gene: TRBD1; abundance: .; v_gene: TRBV18; CDR3aa: CASSPTGPGQGKAGYGYTF; CDR3nt: TGTGCCAGCTCACCCACCGGTCCGGGACAGGGCAAAGCAGGCTATGGCTACACCTTC
j_gene: TRBJ2-2; d_gene: TRBD1; abundance: .; v_gene: TRBV25-1; CDR3aa: CASSGGTGEVHGELFF; CDR3nt: TGTGCCAGCAGTGGCGGGACAGGGGAAGTTCACGGGGAGCTGTTTTTT
j_gene: TRBJ2-5; d_gene: .; abundance: .; v_gene: TRBV29-1; CDR3aa: CSVEDHRVEQETQYF; CDR3nt: TGCAGCGTTGAAGATCACAGGGTAGAGCAAGAGACCCAGTACTTC
j_gene: TRBJ1-2; d_gene: .; abundance: .; v_gene: TRBV2; CDR3aa: CASRGDYYGYTF; CDR3nt: TGTGCCAGCAGGGGGGATTACTATGGCTACACCTTC
j_gene: TRBJ2-1; d_gene: .; abundance: .; v_gene: TRBV29-1; CDR3aa: CSVVVPSSYNEQFF; CDR3nt: TGCAGCGTTGTCGTGCCGAGCTCCTACAATGAGCAGTTCTTC
j_gene: TRBJ2-7; d_gene: TRBD1; abundance: .; v_gene: TRBV28; CDR3aa: CATSGQGTYEQYF; CDR3nt: TGTGCCACCTCGGGACAGGGGACCTACGAGCAGTACTTC
j_gene: TRBJ2-7; d_gene: TRBD2; abundance: .; v_gene: TRBV2; CDR3aa: CASSELAGAGYEQYF; CDR3nt: TGTGCCAGCAGTGAACTAGCGGGAGCGGGCTACGAGCAGTACTTC
j_gene: TRBJ2-5; d_gene: .; abundance: .; v_gene: TRBV7-6; CDR3aa: CASSLGGGPQETQYF; CDR3nt: TGTGCCAGCAGCTTAGGGGGCGGACCCCAAGAGACCCAGTACTTC
j_gene: TRBJ2-3; d_gene: TRBD2; abundance: .; v_gene: TRBV11-2; CDR3aa: CASSFSGISTDTQYF; CDR3nt: TGTGCCAGCAGCTTTAGCGGGATCAGCACAGATACGCAGTATTTT